This TCR beta chain originates from a study of cytomegalovirus exposure and HLA in healthy donors. Study context: Prior work identified more than 90 million unique TCR beta sequences in 190 million or so T cells. There were some 410 genotyped donors. Of these, about 81% fell in the genetic ancestry cluster associated with self-reported Caucasian donors.

V was clipped by 3 bases and J by 0 bases; unmatched bases: 0. Germline values: CDR1 SGDLS, CDR2 YYNGEE. The CDR3 loop spans 14 amino acids. PCR primers comprised 60 Vbeta and 13 Jbeta primers. Using immunoSEQ multiplex PCR, the repertoire was profiled, and TCRdb retains in-frame clones only, with some absent. The sample yields more than 150,000 clones, 80% seen once. Sequenced sample: PBMCs. The origin of this receptor is a boy aged 5-17 years in good health and CMV-seronegative. This sequence joins TRBV9 and TRBJ1-3, with 7 bases aligning to TRBD1. The CDR3 region is CASSAGGSGNTIYF. The CDR3, as DNA: TGTGCCAGCAGCGCAGGGGGCTCTGGAAACACCATATATTTT.